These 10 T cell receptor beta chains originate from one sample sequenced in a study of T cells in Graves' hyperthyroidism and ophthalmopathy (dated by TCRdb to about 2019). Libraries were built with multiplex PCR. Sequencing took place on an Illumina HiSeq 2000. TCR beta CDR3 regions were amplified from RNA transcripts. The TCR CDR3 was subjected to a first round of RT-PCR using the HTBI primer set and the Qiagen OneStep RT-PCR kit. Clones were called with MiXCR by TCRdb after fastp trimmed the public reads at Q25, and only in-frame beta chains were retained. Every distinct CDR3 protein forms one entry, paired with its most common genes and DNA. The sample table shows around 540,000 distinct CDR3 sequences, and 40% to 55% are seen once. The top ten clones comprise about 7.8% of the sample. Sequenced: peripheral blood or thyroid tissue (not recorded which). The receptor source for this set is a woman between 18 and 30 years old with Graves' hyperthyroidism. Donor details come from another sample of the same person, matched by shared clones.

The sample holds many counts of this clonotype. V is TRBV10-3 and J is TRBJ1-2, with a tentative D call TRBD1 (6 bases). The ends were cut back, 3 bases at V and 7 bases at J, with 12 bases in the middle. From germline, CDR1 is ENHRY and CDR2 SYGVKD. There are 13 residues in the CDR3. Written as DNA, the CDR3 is TGTGCCATCAGTGATGAGGGGGGCTCTGGCTACACCTTC. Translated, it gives CAISDEGGSGYTF.

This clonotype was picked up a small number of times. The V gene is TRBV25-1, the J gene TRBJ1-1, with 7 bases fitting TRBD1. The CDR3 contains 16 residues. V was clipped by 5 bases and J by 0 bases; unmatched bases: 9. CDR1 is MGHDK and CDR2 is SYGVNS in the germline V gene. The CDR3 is CASSHRPGQMNTEAFF. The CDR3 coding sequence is TGTGCCAGCAGTCACCGGCCGGGACAGATGAACACTGAAGCTTTCTTT.

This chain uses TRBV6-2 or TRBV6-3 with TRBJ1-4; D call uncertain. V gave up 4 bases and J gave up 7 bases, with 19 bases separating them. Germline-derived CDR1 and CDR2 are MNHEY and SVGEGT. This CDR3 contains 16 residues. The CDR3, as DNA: TGTGCCAGCAGTTCCCGAGGACTAGCGGGGATTGAAAAACTGTTTTTT. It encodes CASSSRGLAGIEKLFF.

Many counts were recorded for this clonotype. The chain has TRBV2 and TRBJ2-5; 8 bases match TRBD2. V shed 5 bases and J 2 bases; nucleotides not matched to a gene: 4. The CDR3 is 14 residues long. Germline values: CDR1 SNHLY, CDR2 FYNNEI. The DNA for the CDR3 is TGTGCCAGCAGTTGGACTAGCCCACAAGAGACCCAGTACTTC. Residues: CASSWTSPQETQYF. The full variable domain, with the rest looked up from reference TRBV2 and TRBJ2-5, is EPEVTQTPSHQVTQMGQEVILRCVPISNHLYFYWYRQILGQKVEFLVSFYNNEISEKSEIFDDQFSVERPDGSNFTLKIRSTKLEDSAMYFCASSWTSPQETQYFGPGTRLLVL.

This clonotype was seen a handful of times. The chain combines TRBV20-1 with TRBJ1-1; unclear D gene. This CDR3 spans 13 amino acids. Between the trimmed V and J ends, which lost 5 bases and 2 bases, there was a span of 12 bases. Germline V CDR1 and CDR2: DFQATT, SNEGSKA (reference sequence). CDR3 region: CSAVNEPNTEAFF. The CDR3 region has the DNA TGCAGTGCTGTAAACGAGCCCAACACTGAAGCTTTCTTT.

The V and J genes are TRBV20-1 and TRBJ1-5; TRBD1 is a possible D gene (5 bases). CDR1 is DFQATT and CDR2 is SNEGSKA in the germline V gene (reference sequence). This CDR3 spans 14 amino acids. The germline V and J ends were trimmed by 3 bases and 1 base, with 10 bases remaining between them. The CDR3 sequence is CSARAGTSNQPQHF. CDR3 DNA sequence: TGCAGTGCTAGGGCAGGGACCAGCAATCAGCCCCAGCATTTT.

The CDR3 nucleotides read TGCGCCAGCAGGCAACACGAATTACTAGCGGCGACCTACGAGCAGTACTTC. Encoded protein: CASRQHELLAATYEQYF. The rearrangement links TRBV5-1 to TRBJ2-7, with 8 nucleotides matching TRBD2. The V gene's germline CDR1 is SGHRS and CDR2 YFSETQ. The CDR3 extends over 17 amino acids. V shed 5 bases and J 2 bases; nucleotides not matched to a gene: 15.

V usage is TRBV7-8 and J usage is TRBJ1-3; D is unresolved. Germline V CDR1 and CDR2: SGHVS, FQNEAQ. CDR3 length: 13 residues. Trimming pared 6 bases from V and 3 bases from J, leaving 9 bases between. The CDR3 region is CASSREIGNTIYF. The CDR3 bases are TGTGCCAGCAGTAGGGAAATTGGAAACACCATATATTTT.

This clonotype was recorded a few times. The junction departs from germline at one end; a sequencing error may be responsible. CDR3 bases: TGCGCCAGCAGCCAAGCGTCCGTGAACACTGAAGCTTTCTTT. This translates into CASSQASVNTEAFF. The genes are TRBV7-3 and TRBJ1-1; no firm D call. Germline V CDR1 and CDR2: SGHTA, FQGTGA. The length of the CDR3 is 14 residues.

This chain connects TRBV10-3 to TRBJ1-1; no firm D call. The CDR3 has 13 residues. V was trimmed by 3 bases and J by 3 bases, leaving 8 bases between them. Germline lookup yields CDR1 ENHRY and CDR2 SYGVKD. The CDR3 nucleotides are TGTGCCATCAGTGATAGGCGGGACACTGAAGCTTTCTTT. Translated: CAISDRRDTEAFF.